The present entry profiles one T cell receptor (beta chain) with its context. This record comes from a study of shared clonotypes between healthy human individuals. Study-wide background: Used for every donor were three CD4 naive, three CD4 memory, two CD8 naive and one CD8 memory plate.

Into CD45RA+ naive and CD45RA-negative memory subsets, the CD4+ cells were split. The authors split each subset's genomic DNA evenly across several immunoSEQ plates. Repertoires were generated with immunoSEQ multiplex PCR, while TCRdb's copy carries only in-frame clones and drops some. Found here are 2 million to 3 million clones, approximately 94% of them singletons; the top ten hold roughly 0.39%. V was trimmed by 1 base and J by 5 bases, leaving 10 bases between them. This CDR3 region has 13 residues. Germline V CDR1 and CDR2: SGHNT, YYREEE (reference sequence). The receptor was derived from a man aged 18 to 35 in good health. Some clones in this sample may be carry-over from other donors' samples. The chain uses TRBV5-4 and TRBJ2-7; D is unclear. The material sequenced was naive CD4+ T cells from PBMCs. Subset denoted: CD45RA+ positively selected. CDR3 residues: CASSLFGSDEQYF. The CDR3 coding sequence is TGTGCCAGCAGCTTGTTCGGTTCCGACGAGCAGTACTTC.